This passage covers 8 T cell receptor beta chains from one sample sequenced in a study of T cell responses to AZD1222 COVID-19 vaccine. Assay: immunoSEQ multiplex PCR; the TCRdb copy retains only in-frame clones and omits some. The sample has 90,000 to 110,000 clones, around 80% seen once; the top ten hold 5%. Sequencing was performed on peripheral blood, taken on day 0 of AZD1222 vaccination. These TCRs come from an adult in good health.

Only a few counts were recorded for this clone. J is TRBJ1-6 and V is TRBV25-1; D may be TRBD1 (6 bases). The CDR3 runs to 14 residues. V was clipped by 1 base and J by 10 bases, with 11 bases between them. Germline lookup yields CDR1 MGHDK and CDR2 SYGVNS. CDR3 sequence (DNA): TGTGCCAGCAGTGAATTAGGGACACGCTCACCCCTCCACTTT. It encodes CASSELGTRSPLHF.

The chain carries TRBV20-1 and TRBJ2-2; the D is unclear. This CDR3 has 15 amino acids. Germline lookup yields CDR1 DFQATT and CDR2 SNEGSKA (reference sequence). The V end was cut by 3 bases, the J end by 1 base, with 12 bases between. The CDR3 sequence: CSASFRHQNTGELFF. For the CDR3, the DNA is TGCAGTGCTAGTTTTAGACATCAGAACACCGGGGAGCTGTTTTTT.

The V and J genes are TRBV11-2 and TRBJ1-4; TRBD1 matches at 8 bases. The CDR3 loop spans 14 amino acids. CDR1 is SGHAT, CDR2 FQNNGV, per germline. V lost 1 base, J lost 7 bases, and 2 bases stayed unmatched. The DNA of the CDR3 is TGTGCCAGCAGCTTAGGGCAGGGGGCTGAAAAACTGTTTTTT. It specifies CASSLGQGAEKLFF.

The CDR3 here is CASSPPGTKNSPLHF. CDR3 DNA: TGTGCCAGCAGCCCCCCCGGGACTAAAAATTCACCCCTCCACTTT. The chain combines TRBV3-1 (or the pseudogene TRBV3-2) with TRBJ1-6, with D possibly matching TRBD1 (5 bases). CDR3 size: 15 residues. Trimming left V 4 bases short and J 7 bases short, with 14 bases between. Germline values: CDR1 LGHDT, CDR2 YNNKEL (reference sequence).

The chain is built from TRBV10-3 and TRBJ1-5; D might be TRBD1 (5 bases). Germline CDR1 is ENHRY and CDR2 is SYGVKD. The CDR3 spans 14 residues. Trimming removed 8 bases from V and 2 bases from J, with 13 bases in between. The CDR3 coding sequence is TGTGCCATCCGGCAGGGACTAGGCAATCAGCCCCAGCATTTT. It codes for CAIRQGLGNQPQHF.

The chain joins TRBV3-1 (or the pseudogene TRBV3-2) to TRBJ1-5, with 7 bases identical to TRBD1. CDR3 length equals 13 residues. The V segment lost 5 bases and the J segment 7 bases; nucleotides outside the gene matches: 5. Germline values: CDR1 LGHDT, CDR2 YNNKEL (reference sequence). The CDR3 region is CASSGDRGQPQHF. The CDR3 coding sequence is TGTGCCAGCAGCGGGGACAGAGGGCAGCCCCAGCATTTT.

The chain carries TRBV7-2 and TRBJ1-4; 7 bases match TRBD1. Germline values: CDR1 SGHTA, CDR2 FQGNSA. V trimming: 6 bases; J trimming: 5 bases; junction bases outside the gene matches: 9. CDR3 size: 15 residues. This CDR3 reads CASRYGTAANEKLFF. The CDR3 DNA follows: TGTGCCAGCAGATACGGGACAGCGGCCAATGAAAAACTGTTTTTT. The variable domain in full, completed from reference TRBV7-2 and TRBJ1-4, reads GAGVSQSPSNKVTEKGKDVELRCDPISGHTALYWYRQSLGQGLEFLIYFQGNSAPDKSGLPSDRFSAERTGGSVSTLTIQRTQQEDSAVYLCASRYGTAANEKLFFGSGTQLSVL.

This chain links TRBV6-5 with TRBJ1-6; D gene uncertain. CDR1 and CDR2 (germline): MNHEY, SVGAGI. V was pared by 2 bases and J by 7 bases, with 9 bases between. This CDR3 has 14 residues. The CDR3 DNA is TGTGCCAGCAGTTACGGCGCAGCAAATTCACCCCTCCACTTT. This codes for CASSYGAANSPLHF.